This section outlines one TCR beta chain sequence together with its context. This sample stems from a study of shared clonotypes between healthy human individuals. Clones were sequenced by immunoSEQ multiplex PCR, and TCRdb holds only the in-frame ones, with some missing. The data show roughly 2.2 million clones, more than 80% seen once. The germline V gene encodes CDR1 SGHRS and CDR2 YFSETQ. This CDR3 has 14 amino acids. The ends were cut back, 0 bases at V and 6 bases at J, with 9 bases in the middle. The sequenced material came from naive CD4+ T cells from PBMCs. Subset of the sample: CD45RA+ positively selected. The chain carries TRBV5-1 and TRBJ2-2, with D uncertain. The sequence came from a man aged 18 to 29 in good health. Some clones in this sample may be carry-over from other donors' samples. The CDR3 coding sequence is TGCGCCAGCAGCTTGGTAGTTTCTTCCGGGGAGCTGTTTTTT. This gives the protein CASSLVVSSGELFF. Complete variable domain (other parts from reference TRBV5-1 and TRBJ2-2): KAGVTQTPRYLIKTRGQQVTLSCSPISGHRSVSWYQQTPGQGLQFLFEYFSETQRNKGNFPGRFSGRQFSNSRSEMNVSTLELGDSALYLCASSLVVSSGELFFGEGSRLTVL.